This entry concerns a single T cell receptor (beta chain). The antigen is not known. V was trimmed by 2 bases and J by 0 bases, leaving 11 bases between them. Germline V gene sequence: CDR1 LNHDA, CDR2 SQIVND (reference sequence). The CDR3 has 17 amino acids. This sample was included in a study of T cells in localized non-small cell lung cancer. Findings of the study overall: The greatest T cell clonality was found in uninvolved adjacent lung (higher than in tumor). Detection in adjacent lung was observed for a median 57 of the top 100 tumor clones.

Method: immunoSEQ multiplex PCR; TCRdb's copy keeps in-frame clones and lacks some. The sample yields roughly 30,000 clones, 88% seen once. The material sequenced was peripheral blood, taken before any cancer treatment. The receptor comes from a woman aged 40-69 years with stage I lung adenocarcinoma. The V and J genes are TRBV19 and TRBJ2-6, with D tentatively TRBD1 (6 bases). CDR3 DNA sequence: TGTGCCAGTAGTATACTGGCAGGGGACTCTGGGGCCAACGTCCTGACTTTC. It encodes CASSILAGDSGANVLTF.